This T cell receptor (beta chain) was observed in a study of cytomegalovirus exposure and HLA in healthy donors. Overall study results and limits: An analysis was carried out at a later point. It showed that HLA-associated TCR beta chains were more clonally expanded than equally common non-associated chains. What was likely a sequencing artifact was a cluster of highly shared sequence variants.

In the case of this clone: Its antigen is unknown.

Vbeta (60) and Jbeta (13) primers were used in the PCR. The table came from immunoSEQ multiplex PCR; TCRdb's copy has only in-frame clones and leaves some out. The repertoire holds under 200,000 clones, with around 82% as singletons. The sequence came from a man aged 25-40 years in good health and CMV-seronegative. Sample: PBMCs.

The CDR3 sequence: CASSTSHRQGAYTDTQYF. The CDR3 DNA reads TGTGCCAGTAGTACGTCCCACCGACAGGGGGCTTACACAGATACGCAGTATTTT. The chain carries TRBV19 and TRBJ2-3; 10 positions match TRBD1. After removal of 4 bases from V and 2 bases from J, the junction contained 12 bases not matched to a gene. The CDR3 totals 18 residues. The germline CDR1 and CDR2 sequences are LNHDA and SQIVND (reference sequence).